This T cell receptor (beta chain) was identified during a study of graft-versus-host responses after intestinal transplantation. Study details: The recipients all started with anti-thymocyte globulin induction and then took tacrolimus and steroids for 3 to 4 years.

Study observations and caveats: Allograft clonal ratios (graft-versus-host to host-versus-graft) were high in patients who had graft-donor T cell macrochimerism. Detected in recipient marrow were GvH clones, some of which were first observed in ileum or blood. The study associated peak circulating GvH clone levels with early post-transplant HvG declines.

This clone has a single count. The antigen remains unidentified. With V trimmed by 0 bases and J by 5 bases, 6 bases remained unmatched. The CDR3 covers 15 residues. The germline V gene encodes CDR1 LGHNA and CDR2 YNFKEQ. Clones were sequenced by immunoSEQ multiplex PCR, and TCRdb holds only the in-frame ones, with some missing. The table shows roughly 100,000 clones, with 92% occurring only once. V gene TRBV4-2 combines with J gene TRBJ2-7, with 8 positions matching TRBD1. This receptor was taken from a human donor who was the organ donor for an intestinal transplant. This sample comprised unstimulated CD8+ T cells sorted from spleen or lymph node cells, obtained before transplant. CDR3 sequence: CASSQDGQGANEQYF. DNA of the CDR3: TGTGCCAGCAGCCAAGATGGGCAGGGGGCAAACGAGCAGTACTTC.